In this sample, the clone carrying this TCR beta chain turned up a few times. This CDR3 is 12 amino acids long. Trimming pared 1 base from V and 7 bases from J, leaving 8 bases between. Germline V gene data show CDR1 as MGHRA and CDR2 as YSYEKL. The data were taken from a study of blood T cells in healthy people across ages. A sample-barcoded 5' primer and a J-beta primer mix were used in a second PCR of roughly 7 to 12 cycles. In TCRdb, the 5' RACE reads were re-called with MiXCR into one record per CDR3 protein. This sample has over 1,200,000 distinct CDR3 sequences; around 59% occur once, and the top ten carry about 6.3%.

J is TRBJ2-7 and V is TRBV4-1; no reliable D call. The TCR sequence derives from a man aged 18-30 years in good health. Source material: blood. CDR3 in amino acids: CASSQVGQEQYF. The CDR3 bases are TGCGCCAGCAGCCAAGTCGGGCAGGAGCAGTACTTC.